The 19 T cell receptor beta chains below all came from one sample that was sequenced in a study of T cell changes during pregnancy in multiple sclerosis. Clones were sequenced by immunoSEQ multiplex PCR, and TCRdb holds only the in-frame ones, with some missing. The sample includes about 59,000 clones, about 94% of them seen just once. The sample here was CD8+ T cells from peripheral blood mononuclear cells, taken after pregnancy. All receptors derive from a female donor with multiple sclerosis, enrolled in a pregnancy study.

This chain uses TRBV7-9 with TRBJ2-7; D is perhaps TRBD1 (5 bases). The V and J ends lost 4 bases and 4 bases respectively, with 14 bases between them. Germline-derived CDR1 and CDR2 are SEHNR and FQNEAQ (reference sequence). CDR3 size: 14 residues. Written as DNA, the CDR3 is TGTGCCAGCAGCTCCGAATTAGACAGATACGAGCAGTACTTC. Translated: CASSSELDRYEQYF.

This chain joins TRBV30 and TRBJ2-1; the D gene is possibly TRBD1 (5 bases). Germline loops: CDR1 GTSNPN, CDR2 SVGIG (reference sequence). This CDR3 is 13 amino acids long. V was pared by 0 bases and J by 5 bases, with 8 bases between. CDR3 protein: CAWSVQVHNEQFF. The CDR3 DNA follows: TGTGCCTGGAGTGTACAGGTCCACAATGAGCAGTTCTTC.

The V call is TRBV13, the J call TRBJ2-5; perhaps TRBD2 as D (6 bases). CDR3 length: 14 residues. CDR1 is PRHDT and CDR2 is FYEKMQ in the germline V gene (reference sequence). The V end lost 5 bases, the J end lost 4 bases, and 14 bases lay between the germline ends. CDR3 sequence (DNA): TGTGCCAGCAGCGTGGGACTTTCCCCAGAGACCCAGTACTTC. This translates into CASSVGLSPETQYF.

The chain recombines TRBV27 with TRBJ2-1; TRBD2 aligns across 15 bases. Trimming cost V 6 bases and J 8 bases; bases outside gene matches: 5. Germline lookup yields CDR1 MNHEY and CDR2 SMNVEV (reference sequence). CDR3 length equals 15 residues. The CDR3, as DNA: TGTGCCAGCAGACCAGGACTAGCGGGAGGGCATGAGCAGTTCTTC. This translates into CASRPGLAGGHEQFF.

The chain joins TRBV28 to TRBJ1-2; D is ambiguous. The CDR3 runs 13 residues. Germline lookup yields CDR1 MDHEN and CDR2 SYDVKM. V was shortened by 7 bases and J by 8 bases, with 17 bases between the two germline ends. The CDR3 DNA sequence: TGTGCCAGCAACCACCGGTCCTCGGGAGGCTACACCTTC. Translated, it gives CASNHRSSGGYTF.

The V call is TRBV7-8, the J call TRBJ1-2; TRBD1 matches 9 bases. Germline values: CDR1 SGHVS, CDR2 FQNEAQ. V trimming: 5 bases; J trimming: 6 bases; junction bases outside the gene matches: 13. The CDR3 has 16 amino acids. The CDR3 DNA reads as TGTGCCAGCAGCCCCGGGACAGGGAACGCCCGGGATGGCTACACCTTC. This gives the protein CASSPGTGNARDGYTF.

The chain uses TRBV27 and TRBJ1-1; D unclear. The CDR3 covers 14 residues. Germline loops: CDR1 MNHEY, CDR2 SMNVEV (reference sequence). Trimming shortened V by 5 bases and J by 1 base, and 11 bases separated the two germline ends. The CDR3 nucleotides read TGTGCCAGCAGTCCACGCGGGCGGAACACTGAAGCTTTCTTT. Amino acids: CASSPRGRNTEAFF.

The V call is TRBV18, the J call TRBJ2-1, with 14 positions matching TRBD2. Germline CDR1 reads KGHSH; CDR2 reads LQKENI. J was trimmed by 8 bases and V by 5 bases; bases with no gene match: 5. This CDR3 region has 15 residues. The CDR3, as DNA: TGTGCCAGCTCAGATGGGACTAGCGGGAGTCATGAGCAGTTCTTC. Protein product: CASSDGTSGSHEQFF.

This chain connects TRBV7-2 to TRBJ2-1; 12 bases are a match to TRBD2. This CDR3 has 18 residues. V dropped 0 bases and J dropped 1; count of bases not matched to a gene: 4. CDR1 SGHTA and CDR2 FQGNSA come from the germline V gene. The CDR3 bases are TGTGCCAGCAGCTTAGCTGTGACTAGCGGGAGATCCTACAATGAGCAGTTCTTC. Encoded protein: CASSLAVTSGRSYNEQFF.

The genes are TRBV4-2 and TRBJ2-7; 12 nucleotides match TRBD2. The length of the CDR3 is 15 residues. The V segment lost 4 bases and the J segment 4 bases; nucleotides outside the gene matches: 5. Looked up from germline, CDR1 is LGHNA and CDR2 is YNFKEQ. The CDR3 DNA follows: TGTGCCAGCAGCCCCCAGACTAGCGGGAGTTACGAGCAGTACTTC. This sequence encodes CASSPQTSGSYEQYF.

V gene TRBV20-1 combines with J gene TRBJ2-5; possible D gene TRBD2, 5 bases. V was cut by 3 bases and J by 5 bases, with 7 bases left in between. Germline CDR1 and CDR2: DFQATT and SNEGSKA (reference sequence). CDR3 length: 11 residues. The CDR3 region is CSASEGETQYF. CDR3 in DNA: TGCAGTGCTAGTGAGGGTGAGACCCAGTACTTC.

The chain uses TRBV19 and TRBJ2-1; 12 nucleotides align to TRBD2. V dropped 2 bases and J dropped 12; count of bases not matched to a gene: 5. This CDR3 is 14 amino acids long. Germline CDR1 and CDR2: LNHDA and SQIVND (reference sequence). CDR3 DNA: TGTGCCAGTAGTATACTAGCGGGAGGGCCGATGCAGTTCTTC. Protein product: CASSILAGGPMQFF.

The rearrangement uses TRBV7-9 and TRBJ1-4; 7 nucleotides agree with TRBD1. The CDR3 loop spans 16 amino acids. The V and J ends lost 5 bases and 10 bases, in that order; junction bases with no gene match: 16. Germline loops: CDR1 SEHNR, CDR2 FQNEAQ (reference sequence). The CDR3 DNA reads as TGTGCCAGCAGCGAAAAGACAGGGATGGGTGCCCGAAAACTGTTTTTT. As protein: CASSEKTGMGARKLFF.

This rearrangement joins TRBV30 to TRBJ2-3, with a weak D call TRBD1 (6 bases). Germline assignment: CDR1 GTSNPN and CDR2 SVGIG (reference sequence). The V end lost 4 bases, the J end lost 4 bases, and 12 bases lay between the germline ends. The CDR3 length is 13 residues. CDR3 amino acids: CAWNLRQADTQYF. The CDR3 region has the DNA TGTGCCTGGAACCTCAGACAGGCAGATACGCAGTATTTT.

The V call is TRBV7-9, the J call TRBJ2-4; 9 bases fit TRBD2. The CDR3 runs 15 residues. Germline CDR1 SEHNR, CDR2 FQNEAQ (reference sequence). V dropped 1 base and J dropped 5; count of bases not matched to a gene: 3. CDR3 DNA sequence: TGTGCCAGCAGCTTAGGGGCTAGCGGGGAAAACATTCAGTACTTC. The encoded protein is CASSLGASGENIQYF.

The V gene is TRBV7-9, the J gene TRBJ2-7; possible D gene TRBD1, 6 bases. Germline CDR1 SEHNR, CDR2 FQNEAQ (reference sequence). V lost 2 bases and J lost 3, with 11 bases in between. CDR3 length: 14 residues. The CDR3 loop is CASSLLGAVYEQYF. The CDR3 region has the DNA TGTGCCAGCAGCTTATTGGGGGCGGTCTACGAGCAGTACTTC.

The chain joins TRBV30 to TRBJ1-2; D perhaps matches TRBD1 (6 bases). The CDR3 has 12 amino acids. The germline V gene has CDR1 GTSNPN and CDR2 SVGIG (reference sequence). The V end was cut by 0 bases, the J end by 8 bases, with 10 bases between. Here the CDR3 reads CAWSVGAGGYTF. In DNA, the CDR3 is TGTGCCTGGAGTGTGGGGGCCGGGGGCTACACCTTC.

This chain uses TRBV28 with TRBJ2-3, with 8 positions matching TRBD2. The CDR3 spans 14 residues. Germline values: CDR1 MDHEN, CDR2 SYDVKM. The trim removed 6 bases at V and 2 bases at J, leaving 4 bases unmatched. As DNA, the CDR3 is TGTGCCAGCAGCCTAGCGGGCCTCACAGATACGCAGTATTTT. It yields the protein CASSLAGLTDTQYF.

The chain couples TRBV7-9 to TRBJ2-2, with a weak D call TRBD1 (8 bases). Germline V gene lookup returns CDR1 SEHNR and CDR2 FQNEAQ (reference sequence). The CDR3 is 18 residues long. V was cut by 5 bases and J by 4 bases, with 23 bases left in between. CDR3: CASSPLTRQGTITGELFF. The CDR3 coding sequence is TGTGCCAGCAGCCCGTTGACACGACAGGGGACTATCACCGGGGAGCTGTTTTTT.